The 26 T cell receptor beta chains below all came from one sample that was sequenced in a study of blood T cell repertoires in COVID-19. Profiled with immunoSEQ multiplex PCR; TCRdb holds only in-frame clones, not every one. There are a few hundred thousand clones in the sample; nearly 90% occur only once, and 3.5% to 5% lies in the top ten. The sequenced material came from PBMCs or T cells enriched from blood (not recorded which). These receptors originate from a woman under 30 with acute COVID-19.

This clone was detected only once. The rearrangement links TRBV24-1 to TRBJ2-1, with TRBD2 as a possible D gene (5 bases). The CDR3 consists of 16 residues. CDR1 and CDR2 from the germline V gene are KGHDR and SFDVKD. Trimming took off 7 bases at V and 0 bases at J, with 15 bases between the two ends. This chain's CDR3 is CATSLGAWSSYNEQFF. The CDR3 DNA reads TGTGCCACCAGCTTGGGAGCGTGGAGCTCCTACAATGAGCAGTTCTTC.

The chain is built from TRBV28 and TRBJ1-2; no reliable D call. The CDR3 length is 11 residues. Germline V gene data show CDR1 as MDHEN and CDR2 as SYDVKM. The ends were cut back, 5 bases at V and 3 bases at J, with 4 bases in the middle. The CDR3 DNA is TGTGCCAGCAGTCAATACTATGGCTACACCTTC. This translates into CASSQYYGYTF.

The CDR3 loop reads CASSTPAGVQGNTIYF. In DNA form, the CDR3 reads TGTGCCAGCAGCACACCCGCAGGGGTGCAAGGAAACACCATATATTTT. J is TRBJ1-3 and V is TRBV5-8, with D maybe TRBD1 (6 bases). V was pared by 4 bases and J by 4 bases, with 18 bases between. The CDR3 is 16 residues long. Per germline, CDR1 SGHTS and CDR2 YDEGEE.

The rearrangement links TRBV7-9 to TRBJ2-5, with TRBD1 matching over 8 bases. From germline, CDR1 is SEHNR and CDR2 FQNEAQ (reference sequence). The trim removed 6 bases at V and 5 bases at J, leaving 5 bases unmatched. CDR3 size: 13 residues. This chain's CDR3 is CASRGGQGETQYF. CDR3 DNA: TGTGCCAGCAGGGGAGGACAGGGTGAGACCCAGTACTTC.

CDR3 coding DNA: TGTGCCAGCAGTTTCACCGAGTGGGGGAGGCCGCGTACCAATGAGCAGTTCTTC. Protein sequence: CASSFTEWGRPRTNEQFF. The rearrangement uses TRBV28 and TRBJ2-1, with D tentatively TRBD2 (6 bases). V dropped 3 bases and J dropped 6 bases, with 24 bases sitting between them. The germline CDR1 and CDR2 sequences are MDHEN and SYDVKM. The length of the CDR3 is 18 residues.

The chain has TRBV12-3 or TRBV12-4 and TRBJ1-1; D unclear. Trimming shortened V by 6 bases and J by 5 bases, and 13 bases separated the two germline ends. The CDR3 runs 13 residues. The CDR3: CASSTYLWTEAFF. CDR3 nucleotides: TGTGCCAGCAGCACCTACCTCTGGACTGAAGCTTTCTTT.

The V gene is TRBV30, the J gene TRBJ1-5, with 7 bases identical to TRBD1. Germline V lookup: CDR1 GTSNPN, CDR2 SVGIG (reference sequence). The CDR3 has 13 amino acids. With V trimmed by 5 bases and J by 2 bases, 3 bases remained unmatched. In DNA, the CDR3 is TGTGCCTGGTCCGGGACAGGCAATCAGCCCCAGCATTTT. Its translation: CAWSGTGNQPQHF.

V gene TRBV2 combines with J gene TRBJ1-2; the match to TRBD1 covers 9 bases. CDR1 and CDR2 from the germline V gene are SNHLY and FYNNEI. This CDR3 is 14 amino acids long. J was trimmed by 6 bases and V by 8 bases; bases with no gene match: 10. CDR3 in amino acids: CASDKTGGQNGYTF. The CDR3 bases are TGTGCCAGCGACAAGACAGGGGGGCAGAATGGCTACACCTTC. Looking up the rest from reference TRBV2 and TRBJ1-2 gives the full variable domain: EPEVTQTPSHQVTQMGQEVILRCVPISNHLYFYWYRQILGQKVEFLVSFYNNEISEKSEIFDDQFSVERPDGSNFTLKIRSTKLEDSAMYFCASDKTGGQNGYTFGSGTRLTVV.

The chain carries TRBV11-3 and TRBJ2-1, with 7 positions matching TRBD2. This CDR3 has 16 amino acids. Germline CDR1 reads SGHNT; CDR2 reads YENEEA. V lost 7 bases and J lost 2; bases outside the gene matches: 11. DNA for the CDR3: TGTGCCAGCACCTCAAGTAGCGCGGGGGCCTACAATGAGCAGTTCTTC. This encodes CASTSSSAGAYNEQFF.

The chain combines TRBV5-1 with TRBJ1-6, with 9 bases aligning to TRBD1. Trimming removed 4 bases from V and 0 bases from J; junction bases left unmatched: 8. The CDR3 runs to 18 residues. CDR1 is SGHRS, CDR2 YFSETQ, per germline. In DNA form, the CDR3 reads TGCGCCAGCAGCCTGGCCGGGACAGGGAGCTCCTATAATTCACCCCTCCACTTT. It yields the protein CASSLAGTGSSYNSPLHF.

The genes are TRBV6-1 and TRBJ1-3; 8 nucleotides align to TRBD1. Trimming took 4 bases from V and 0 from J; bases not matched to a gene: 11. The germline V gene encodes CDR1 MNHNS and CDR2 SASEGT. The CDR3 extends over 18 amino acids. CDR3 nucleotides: TGTGCCAGCAGTGTTACGTCGGACAGGGATGGCTCTGGAAACACCATATATTTT. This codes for CASSVTSDRDGSGNTIYF.

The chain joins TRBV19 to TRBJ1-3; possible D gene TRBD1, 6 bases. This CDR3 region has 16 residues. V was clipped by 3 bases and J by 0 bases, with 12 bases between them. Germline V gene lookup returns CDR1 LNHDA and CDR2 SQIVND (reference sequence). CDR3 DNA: TGTGCCAGTAGTATTAAAAGGACAGTCTCTGGAAACACCATATATTTT. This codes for CASSIKRTVSGNTIYF.

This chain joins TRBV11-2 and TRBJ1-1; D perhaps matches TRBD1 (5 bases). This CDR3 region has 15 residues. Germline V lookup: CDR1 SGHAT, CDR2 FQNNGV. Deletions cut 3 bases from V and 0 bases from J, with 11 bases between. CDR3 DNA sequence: TGTGCCAGCAGCTTTGTCGGGGGAATGAACACTGAAGCTTTCTTT. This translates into CASSFVGGMNTEAFF. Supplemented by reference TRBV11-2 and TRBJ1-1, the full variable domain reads EAGVAQSPRYKIIEKRQSVAFWCNPISGHATLYWYQQILGQGPKLLIQFQNNGVVDDSQLPKDRFSAERLKGVDSTLKIQPAKLEDSAVYLCASSFVGGMNTEAFFGQGTRLTVV.

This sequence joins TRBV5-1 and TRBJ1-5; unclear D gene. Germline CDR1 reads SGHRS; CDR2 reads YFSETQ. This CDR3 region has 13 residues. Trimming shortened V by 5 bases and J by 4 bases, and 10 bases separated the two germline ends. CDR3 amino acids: CASRGSSNQPQHF. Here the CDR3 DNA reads TGCGCCAGCAGGGGCAGCAGTAATCAGCCCCAGCATTTT. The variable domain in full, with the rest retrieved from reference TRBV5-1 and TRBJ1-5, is KAGVTQTPRYLIKTRGQQVTLSCSPISGHRSVSWYQQTPGQGLQFLFEYFSETQRNKGNFPGRFSGRQFSNSRSEMNVSTLELGDSALYLCASRGSSNQPQHFGDGTRLSIL.

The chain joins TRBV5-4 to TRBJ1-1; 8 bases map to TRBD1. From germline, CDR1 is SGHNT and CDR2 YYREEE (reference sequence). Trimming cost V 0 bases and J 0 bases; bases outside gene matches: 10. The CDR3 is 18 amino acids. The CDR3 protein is CASSLVPNRGSMNTEAFF. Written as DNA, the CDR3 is TGTGCCAGCAGCTTGGTTCCAAACAGGGGGTCTATGAACACTGAAGCTTTCTTT.

The CDR3 DNA reads TGTGCCAGCAGCCTGACAGGACCGGCTGAAAAACTGTTTTTT. It translates to CASSLTGPAEKLFF. The chain is built from TRBV7-9 and TRBJ1-4, with D possibly being TRBD1 (6 bases). The CDR3 has 14 residues. The V gene's germline CDR1 is SEHNR and CDR2 FQNEAQ (reference sequence). Trimming stripped 5 bases from V and 7 bases from J, with 14 bases between.

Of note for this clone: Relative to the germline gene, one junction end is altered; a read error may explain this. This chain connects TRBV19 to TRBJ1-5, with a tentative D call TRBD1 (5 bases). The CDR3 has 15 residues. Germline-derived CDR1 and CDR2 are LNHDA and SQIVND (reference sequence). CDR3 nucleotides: TGTGCCAGTAGTAAGGAGGGGTCTAGCAGTCAGCCCCAGCATTTT. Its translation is CASSKEGSSSQPQHF.

The CDR3 protein is CASTNSGRGGEQFF. For the CDR3, the DNA is TGTGCCAGCACCAATAGCGGGAGGGGGGGAGAGCAGTTCTTC. The J gene is TRBJ2-1, the V gene TRBV6-5; 11 bases are a match to TRBD2. Trimming at V came to 7 bases and at J to 10 bases, leaving 9 bases not matched to a gene. The CDR3 contains 14 residues. Germline CDR1 is MNHEY and CDR2 is SVGAGI.

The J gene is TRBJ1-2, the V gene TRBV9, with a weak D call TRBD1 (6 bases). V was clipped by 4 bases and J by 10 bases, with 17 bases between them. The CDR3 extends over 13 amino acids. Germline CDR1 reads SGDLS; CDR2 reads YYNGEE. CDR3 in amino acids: CASSSRPQGTYTF. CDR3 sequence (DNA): TGTGCCAGCAGCTCCAGACCCCAGGGGACCTACACCTTC.

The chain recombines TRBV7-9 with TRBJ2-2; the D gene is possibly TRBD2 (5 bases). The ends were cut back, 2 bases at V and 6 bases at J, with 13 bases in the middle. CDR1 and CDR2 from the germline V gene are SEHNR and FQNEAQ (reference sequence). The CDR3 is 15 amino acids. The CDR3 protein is CASSLSGSRAGELFF. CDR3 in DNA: TGTGCCAGCAGCTTATCGGGGTCGAGAGCCGGGGAGCTGTTTTTT.

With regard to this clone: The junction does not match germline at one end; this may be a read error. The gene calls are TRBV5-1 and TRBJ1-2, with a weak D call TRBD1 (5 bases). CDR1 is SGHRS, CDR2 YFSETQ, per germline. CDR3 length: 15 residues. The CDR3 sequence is CASRLGIGQGSGYTF. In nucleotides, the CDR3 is TGCGCCAGCAGATTGGGAATTGGGCAGGGAAGTGGCTACACCTTC.

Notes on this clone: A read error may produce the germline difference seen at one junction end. The DNA of the CDR3 is TGTGCCAGCACCGGACGCCTGGGGACATCGGTAAACTTC. It is translated as CASTGRLGTSVNF. The rearrangement links TRBV12-3 or TRBV12-4 to TRBJ2-7, with TRBD1 as a possible D gene (6 bases). CDR3 length: 13 residues.

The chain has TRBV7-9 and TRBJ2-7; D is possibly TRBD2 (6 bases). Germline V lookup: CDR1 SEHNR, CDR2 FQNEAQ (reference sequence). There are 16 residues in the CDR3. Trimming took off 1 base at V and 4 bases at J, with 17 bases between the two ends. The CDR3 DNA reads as TGTGCCAGCAGCTTAGGCGCTAGCGTGGGATCGTACGAGCAGTACTTC. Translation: CASSLGASVGSYEQYF.

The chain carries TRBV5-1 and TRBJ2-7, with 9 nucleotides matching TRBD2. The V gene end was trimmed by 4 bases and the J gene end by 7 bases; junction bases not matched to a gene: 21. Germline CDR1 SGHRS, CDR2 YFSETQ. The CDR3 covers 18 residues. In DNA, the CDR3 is TGCGCCAGCAGCCCGTTGGGGTTAGGTAGCGGGAGAGCGAGGGAGCAGTACTTC. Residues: CASSPLGLGSGRAREQYF.

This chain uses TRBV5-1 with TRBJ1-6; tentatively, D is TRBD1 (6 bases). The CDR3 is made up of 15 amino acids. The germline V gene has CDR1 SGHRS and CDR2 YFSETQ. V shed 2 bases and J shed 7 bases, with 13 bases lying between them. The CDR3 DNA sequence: TGCGCCAGCAGCTTTGGGGGCTCACAGAATTCACCCCTCCACTTT. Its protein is CASSFGGSQNSPLHF.

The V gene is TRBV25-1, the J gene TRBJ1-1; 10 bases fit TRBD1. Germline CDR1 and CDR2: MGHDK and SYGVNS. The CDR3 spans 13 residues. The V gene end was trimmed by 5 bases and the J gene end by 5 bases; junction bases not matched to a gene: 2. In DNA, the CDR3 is TGTGCCAGCAGTCGGACAGGGGGGACTGAAGCTTTCTTT. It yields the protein CASSRTGGTEAFF.